This TCR beta chain comes out of a study of beta chain features in type 1 diabetes. Study-wide results and caveats: All four CD4+ subsets of Type 1 diabetes patients contained TCRB CDR3s that were moderately but significantly shorter.

Every bit of the isolated RNA underwent reverse transcription, so sequencing read expressed TCRB transcripts. The repertoire was sequenced with immunoSEQ multiplex PCR; TCRdb's copy has only in-frame clones and lacks some. The sample yields 250,000 to 350,000 clones, 13% to 15% seen once. As regards this clone: Its antigen is still unknown.

This receptor was obtained from a man aged 25-45 years with type 1 diabetes. What was sequenced was naive CD4+ T cells from blood.

CDR3 loop: CASSPAGTSGNNEQFF. The DNA of the CDR3 is TGTGCCAGCTCACCAGCCGGGACTAGCGGGAACAATGAGCAGTTCTTC. The chain recombines TRBV18 with TRBJ2-1; 13 nucleotides align to TRBD2. V gave up 2 bases and J gave up 5 bases; unmatched junction bases: 3. The germline CDR1 and CDR2 sequences are KGHSH and LQKENI. CDR3 size: 16 residues. Full variable domain (outside the CDR3, taken from reference TRBV18 and TRBJ2-1): NAGVMQNPRHLVRRRGQEARLRCSPMKGHSHVYWYRQLPEEGLKFMVYLQKENIIDESGMPKERFSAEFPKEGPSILRIQQVVRGDSAAYFCASSPAGTSGNNEQFFGPGTRLTVL.